This entry describes one TCR beta chain. The antigen remains undetermined. TCRdb's copy holds only in-frame clones and misses some; the assay was immunoSEQ multiplex PCR. The sample holds approximately 2,300,000 clones; around 90% are singletons and the top ten take 0.3% to 0.45%. The CDR3 has 14 residues. Unmatched junction bases numbered 6, after V lost 4 bases and J lost 5 bases. Germline CDR1 is SGHNT and CDR2 is YYREEE (reference sequence). This record comes from a study of shared clonotypes between healthy human individuals. Study results and caveats: Non-shared clonotypes had lower generation probabilities than those shared by all four donors.

This chain uses TRBV5-4 with TRBJ2-5; 9 nucleotides line up with TRBD2. The sequenced sample was naive CD4+ T cells from PBMCs. Subset given: CD45RA+ positively selected. The receptor was isolated from a young man in good health. Some clones in this sample may be carry-over from other donors' samples. The CDR3 reads CASSEPSGAETQYF. The DNA for the CDR3 is TGTGCCAGCAGCGAACCTAGCGGGGCGGAGACCCAGTACTTC. The whole variable domain, remainder taken from reference TRBV5-4 and TRBJ2-5, is ETGVTQSPTHLIKTRGQQVTLRCSSQSGHNTVSWYQQALGQGPQFIFQYYREEENGRGNFPPRFSGLQFPNYSSELNVNALELDDSALYLCASSEPSGAETQYFGPGTRLLVL.